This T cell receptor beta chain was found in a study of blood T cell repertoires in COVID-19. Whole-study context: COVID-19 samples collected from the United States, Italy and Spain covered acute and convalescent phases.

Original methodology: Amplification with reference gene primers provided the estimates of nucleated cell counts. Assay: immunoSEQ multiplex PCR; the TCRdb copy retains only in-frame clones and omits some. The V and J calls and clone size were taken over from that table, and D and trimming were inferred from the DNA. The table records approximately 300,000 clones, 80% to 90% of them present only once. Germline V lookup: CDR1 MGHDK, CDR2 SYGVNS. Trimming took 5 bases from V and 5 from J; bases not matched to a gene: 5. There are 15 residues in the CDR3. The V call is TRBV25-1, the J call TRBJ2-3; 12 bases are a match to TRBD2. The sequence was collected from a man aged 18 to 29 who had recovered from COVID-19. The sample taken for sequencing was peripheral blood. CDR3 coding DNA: TGTGCCAGCAGTAAACTAGCGGGAGGAGGAGATACGCAGTATTTT. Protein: CASSKLAGGGDTQYF.